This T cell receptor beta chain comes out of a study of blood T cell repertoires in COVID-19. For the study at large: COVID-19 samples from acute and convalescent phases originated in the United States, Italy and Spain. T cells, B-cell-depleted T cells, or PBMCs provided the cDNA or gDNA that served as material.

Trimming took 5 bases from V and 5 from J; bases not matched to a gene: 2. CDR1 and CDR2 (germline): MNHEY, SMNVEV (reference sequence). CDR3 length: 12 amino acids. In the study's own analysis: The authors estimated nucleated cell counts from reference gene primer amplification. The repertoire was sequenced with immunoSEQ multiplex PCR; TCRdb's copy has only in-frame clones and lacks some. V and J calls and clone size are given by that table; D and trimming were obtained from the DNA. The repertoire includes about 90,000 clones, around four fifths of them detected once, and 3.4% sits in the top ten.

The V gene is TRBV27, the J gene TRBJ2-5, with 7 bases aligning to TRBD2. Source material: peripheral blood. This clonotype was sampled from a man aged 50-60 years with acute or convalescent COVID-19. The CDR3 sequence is CASSLRGETQYF. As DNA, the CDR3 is TGTGCCAGCAGTCTGCGGGGGGAGACCCAGTACTTC.